This T cell receptor beta chain stems from a study of blood T cell dynamics during melanoma immunotherapy. Time point given: pre-treatment baseline. At 12 weeks after first infusion, RECIST 1.1 defined response for most patients. Sequenced by immunoSEQ multiplex PCR; TCRdb stores in-frame clones only, minus some. The profile shows roughly 9,500 clones, about 90% of them singletons. V lost 7 bases and J 5 bases, leaving 8 bases between the germline ends. There are 10 residues in the CDR3. Germline V gene data show CDR1 as DFQATT and CDR2 as SNEGSKA (reference sequence). The rearrangement joins TRBV20-1 to TRBJ1-1; no clear D. The sequences come from blood, collected from a patient treated with checkpoint blockade. The clonotype was recovered from a human donor with melanoma. The CDR3 coding sequence is TGCAGTGGTACCGTAACTGAAGCTTTCTTT. It translates to CSGTVTEAFF.